This T cell receptor beta chain emerged from a study of T cells after yellow fever vaccination. Broader study findings: Repertoires obtained by FACS sorting could include abundant clonotypes that entered as contaminants from the bulk population. The booster response re-showed most primary clones: roughly 97% CD4, almost 90% CD8. The secondary response was weaker but peaked faster, day 5 versus 15.

TCR cDNA, made by 5'RACE template switching, carried an added universal primer site and UMIs. TCRdb redid the calling of the 5' RACE reads with MiXCR, one entry per CDR3 protein. The sample yields some 400,000 distinct CDR3 sequences, more than 5.5% seen once. To note about this clonotype: The antigen is undetermined.

Trimming left V 6 bases short and J 7 bases short, with 14 bases between. The germline CDR1 and CDR2 sequences are SGHNT and YYREEE (reference sequence). This CDR3 has 12 residues. The starting material was PBMCs, obtained 5 days after the yellow fever booster vaccination. The sequence derives from a man under 40 who received the YFV17D yellow fever vaccine. This sequence joins TRBV5-4 and TRBJ2-7, with a tentative D call TRBD1 (6 bases). The CDR3, as DNA: TGTGCCAGCAACGTACCCAGGGGTGAGCAGTACTTC. Translated: CASNVPRGEQYF.